This TCR beta chain was identified during a study of blood T cell repertoires in COVID-19 (dated by TCRdb to the early 2020s). With respect to the entire study: Samples from collaborators originated in the United States, Italy and Spain and spanned both the acute and convalescent phases of COVID-19. The dataset comprised deeply sampled blood TCRbeta repertoires from subjects exposed to, actively infected with, or recovered from COVID-19. The repertoires were released in a freely available public database meant as a resource for research on the immune response to SARS-CoV-2. Samples came from the ongoing ImmuneRACE study (first 160 participants) plus 1,254 subjects from 6 global collaborators. The prospective study material was composed of cDNA or gDNA derived from T cells, B-cell-depleted T cells, or PBMCs. Where available, HLA class I and class II types were taken from metadata supplied by the sample provider and were not determined by assay-based typing. Nearly every sample came with metadata listing a de-identified subject ID, COVID-19 status, age in years and sex.

Turning to this clone: This receptor's antigen is unknown. Per-base qualities were not stored, and no clone one base away is much larger.

The study at large found these results: The amount of clinical and demographic metadata varied by source and participant and was provided uncurated.

At one collaborating source in Seattle, patients were enrolled during active infection and were followed longitudinally through the course of disease. Collaborating institutions collected whole blood in K2EDTA tubes following their own protocols. For TCRbeta analysis, collaborators shipped samples as frozen whole blood, isolated PBMCs, or DNA extracted from either of those sample types. The immunoSEQ Assay, a bias-controlled multiplex PCR, was used to amplify TCRbeta CDR3 regions from genomic DNA. For the original study's pipeline: Within the assay, amplification of reference gene primers was used to estimate how many nucleated cells each sample contained. Sequence reads were collapsed and filtered to measure the absolute abundance of every unique TCRbeta CDR3 rearrangement. Productive Simpson clonality was computed per sample as the square root of Simpson's diversity index over productive rearrangements. The table comes from immuneACCESS by way of TCRdb, which keeps in-frame sequences with V and J called. Part of the clones is missing from these tables; in studies checked, under half for an unresolved V gene and the rest for unknown reasons. V, J and clone size derive from that table, while D and trimming were established from the DNA sequence. The sample table records 160,000 or so clones; roughly 93% of these occur just once. The ten largest make up less than 2% of the sample.

V sheds 5 bases and J sheds 3 bases, leaving 19 bases between their ends. The germline V gene supplies CDR1 SGHTA and CDR2 FQGNSA. Spanning cysteine to phenylalanine, the CDR3 consists of 16 amino acids. CDR3 DNA is the only sequence kept; it has 48 bases, read in frame from the first base. The specimen was peripheral blood. This TCR was sampled from a woman aged 60-75 years with COVID-19, enrolled during active disease. The chain couples TRBV7-2 to TRBJ1-2; 6 matching bases give a weak D call of TRBD1. This receptor carries the CDR3 CASSPGVGNYHYGYTF. The DNA reads as follows: TGTGCCAGCAGCCCAGGGGTGGGGAACTACCACTATGGCTACACCTTC.